This paragraph reports one T cell receptor beta chain. Its antigen is unknown. Time point specified: week 5, during vaccination. With topical imiquimod, each dose of the vaccine consisted of 300 ug of mutant IDH1 20-mer peptide. The data stem from a study of a mutant IDH1 vaccine in newly diagnosed glioma. About the research overall: Onset of vaccination occurred 4-6 weeks following radiotherapy alone, or with temozolomide cycles. Therapy received beforehand was radiotherapy, temozolomide, or both, with most patients given both. Treatment recipients were approximately 62% male and about 40% female, and their mean age was roughly 44 years.

Sequencing was performed with immunoSEQ multiplex PCR; in TCRdb, only in-frame clones are kept and a portion is missing. The sample has some 38,000 clones, 78% seen once; the top ten hold more than 5.5%. Germline assignment: CDR1 GTSNPN and CDR2 SVGIG (reference sequence). The CDR3 totals 12 residues. Trimming pared 3 bases from V and 12 bases from J, leaving 12 bases between. The rearrangement uses TRBV30 and TRBJ1-6; the D is unclear. The TCR originated in a man aged 40-50 years with glioma. This specimen consisted of PBMCs, obtained from a glioma patient whose treatment included an IDH1 peptide vaccine. CDR3 amino acids: CAWRVNRGPLHF. CDR3 sequence (DNA): TGTGCCTGGAGGGTTAACAGAGGACCCCTCCACTTT.